Listed below are T cell receptor beta chains from one sample, sequenced in a study of T cell repertoires in cytomegalovirus infection. TCRdb re-called the reads with MiXCR, one entry per CDR3 protein. The repertoire holds 900,000 to 950,000 distinct CDR3 sequences, 30% to 40% seen once, with around an eighth in the top ten. These TCRs are of unknown antigen specificity. The input for sequencing was cultured CD8+ T cells from PBMCs, taken from culture after CMV antigen stimulation. The source is a human donor in good health (CMV status not recorded). Some clones in this sample may be carry-over from other donors' samples. Both conserved end residues are part of each CDR3. A D gene is named only where the DNA matches it firmly. Only some rows state a clone size, as once, few, many or a class for expanded clones.

v_gene: TRBV9
j_gene: TRBJ2-3
d_gene: .
abundance: .
CDR3aa: CASSDPQLEGELDTQYF
CDR3nt: TGTGCCAGCAGCGACCCCCAGCTGGAGGGGGAGTTGGATACGCAGTATTTT

v_gene: TRBV29-1
j_gene: TRBJ1-2
d_gene: .
abundance: medium-sized
CDR3aa: CSVVRDKYGYTF
CDR3nt: TGCAGCGTTGTGCGGGACAAGTATGGCTACACCTTC

v_gene: TRBV6-6
j_gene: TRBJ1-1
d_gene: .
abundance: .
CDR3aa: CASSYSGVGRVTEAFF
CDR3nt: TGTGCCAGCAGTTACTCAGGGGTCGGAAGAGTCACTGAAGCTTTCTTT

v_gene: TRBV5-4
j_gene: TRBJ2-4
d_gene: .
abundance: .
CDR3aa: CASSPLEENIQYF
CDR3nt: TGTGCCAGCAGCCCCTTAGAAGAAAACATTCAGTACTTC

v_gene: TRBV20-1
j_gene: TRBJ2-3
d_gene: TRBD2
abundance: few
CDR3aa: CSATRTSGTDTQYF
CDR3nt: TGCAGTGCTACTCGGACTAGCGGCACAGATACGCAGTATTTT

v_gene: TRBV7-2
j_gene: TRBJ1-4
d_gene: .
abundance: many
CDR3aa: CASGLEPNEKLFF
CDR3nt: TGTGCCAGCGGCTTAGAACCAAATGAAAAACTGTTTTTT

v_gene: TRBV6-6
j_gene: TRBJ2-1
d_gene: TRBD2
abundance: .
CDR3aa: CASSSGLAGAVKANEQFF
CDR3nt: TGTGCCAGCAGCTCCGGACTAGCGGGGGCCGTTAAGGCCAATGAGCAGTTCTTC

v_gene: TRBV7-6
j_gene: TRBJ2-1
d_gene: .
abundance: many
CDR3aa: CASSLTRGRLNEQFF
CDR3nt: TGTGCCAGCAGCTTAACGCGGGGGCGCTTAAATGAGCAGTTCTTC

v_gene: TRBV12-3/TRBV12-4
j_gene: TRBJ1-1
d_gene: .
abundance: few
CDR3aa: CASSFSTYNTEAFF
CDR3nt: TGTGCCAGCAGTTTCAGCACTTACAACACTGAAGCTTTCTTT

v_gene: TRBV10-3
j_gene: TRBJ1-2
d_gene: .
abundance: .
CDR3aa: CAISESPMGSPANYGYTF
CDR3nt: TGTGCCATCAGTGAATCCCCGATGGGGAGCCCCGCTAACTATGGCTACACCTTC

v_gene: TRBV7-6
j_gene: TRBJ1-1
d_gene: .
abundance: .
CDR3aa: CASSLGTENTEASF
CDR3nt: TGTGCCAGCAGCTTAGGGACAGAAAACACTGAAGCTTCCTTT

v_gene: TRBV7-9
j_gene: TRBJ2-1
d_gene: .
abundance: few
CDR3aa: CASSPALYEQFF
CDR3nt: TGTGCCAGCAGCCCGGCCCTCTATGAGCAGTTCTTC

v_gene: TRBV6-5
j_gene: TRBJ2-7
d_gene: TRBD2
abundance: few
CDR3aa: CASSYSSSGVNEQYF
CDR3nt: TGTGCCAGCAGTTACTCCAGTAGCGGGGTGAACGAGCAGTACTTC

v_gene: TRBV7-4
j_gene: TRBJ2-3
d_gene: TRBD1
abundance: few
CDR3aa: CASRRPGGRTDTQYF
CDR3nt: TGTGCCAGCAGGCGGCCAGGGGGCCGAACAGATACGCAGTATTTT

v_gene: TRBV7-2
j_gene: TRBJ2-1
d_gene: .
abundance: .
CDR3aa: CASSSRRDSIYNEQFF
CDR3nt: TGTGCCAGCAGCTCCAGGCGGGACTCCATATACAATGAGCAGTTCTTC

v_gene: TRBV7-2
j_gene: TRBJ2-7
d_gene: .
abundance: many
CDR3aa: CASSLEQNDYEQYF
CDR3nt: TGTGCCAGCAGCTTAGAACAAAACGACTACGAGCAGTACTTC

v_gene: TRBV20-1
j_gene: TRBJ2-3
d_gene: TRBD2
abundance: few
CDR3aa: CSARDFATSGGDPDTQYF
CDR3nt: TGCAGTGCTAGAGATTTCGCGACTAGCGGGGGGGACCCAGATACGCAGTATTTT

v_gene: TRBV20-1
j_gene: TRBJ1-5
d_gene: TRBD1
abundance: .
CDR3aa: CSAGGQGLGQPQHF
CDR3nt: TGCAGTGCTGGGGGACAGGGATTAGGGCAGCCCCAGCATTTT

v_gene: TRBV15
j_gene: TRBJ2-3
d_gene: .
abundance: .
CDR3aa: CATSTHTDTQYF
CDR3nt: TGTGCCACCAGCACTCACACAGATACGCAGTATTTT

v_gene: TRBV12-3/TRBV12-4
j_gene: TRBJ2-5
d_gene: TRBD2
abundance: few
CDR3aa: CASSPRLAGGLETQYF
CDR3nt: TGTGCCAGCAGTCCCAGACTAGCGGGGGGCTTGGAGACCCAGTACTTC

v_gene: TRBV6-6
j_gene: TRBJ1-5
d_gene: .
abundance: .
CDR3aa: CASSYPGQYSNQPQHF
CDR3nt: TGTGCCAGCAGTTACCCCGGACAGTATAGCAATCAGCCCCAGCATTTT

v_gene: TRBV6-1
j_gene: TRBJ1-1
d_gene: .
abundance: once
CDR3aa: CASSYRVGTEASF
CDR3nt: TGTGCCAGCAGTTACAGGGTGGGCACTGAAGCTTCCTTT

v_gene: TRBV6-2/TRBV6-3
j_gene: TRBJ2-1
d_gene: .
abundance: .
CDR3aa: CASSYKPRSYNEQFF
CDR3nt: TGTGCCAGCAGTTACAAACCCCGCTCCTACAATGAGCAGTTCTTC

v_gene: TRBV7-6
j_gene: TRBJ1-1
d_gene: TRBD1
abundance: many
CDR3aa: CASSLRGWDRGSKNTEAFF
CDR3nt: TGTGCCAGCAGCTTAAGGGGTTGGGACAGGGGTTCGAAGAACACTGAAGCTTTCTTT

v_gene: TRBV7-8
j_gene: TRBJ1-1
d_gene: .
abundance: many
CDR3aa: CASSSYGGVGTEAFF
CDR3nt: TGTGCCAGCAGCTCTTACGGGGGCGTGGGCACTGAAGCTTTCTTT

v_gene: TRBV7-6
j_gene: TRBJ2-1
d_gene: .
abundance: .
CDR3aa: CASSPYDNEQFF
CDR3nt: TGTGCCAGCTCCCCCTATGACAATGAGCAGTTCTTC

v_gene: TRBV7-9
j_gene: TRBJ2-3
d_gene: TRBD1
abundance: .
CDR3aa: CASDGQGTDTQYF
CDR3nt: TGTGCCAGCGATGGACAGGGCACAGATACGCAGTATTTT

v_gene: TRBV19
j_gene: TRBJ2-5
d_gene: TRBD1
abundance: few
CDR3aa: CASSTGTGFRETQYF
CDR3nt: TGTGCCAGTAGTACCGGGACAGGGTTTCGAGAGACCCAGTACTTC

v_gene: TRBV9
j_gene: TRBJ2-1
d_gene: .
abundance: .
CDR3aa: CASSVGGGGRGGGYEQFF
CDR3nt: TGTGCCAGCAGCGTAGGGGGAGGGGGCCGAGGCGGGGGATATGAGCAGTTCTTC

v_gene: TRBV19
j_gene: TRBJ2-2
d_gene: .
abundance: .
CDR3aa: CASSIEGGELFF
CDR3nt: TGTGCCAGTAGTATCGAGGGGGGGGAGCTGTTTTTT

v_gene: TRBV7-6
j_gene: TRBJ2-1
d_gene: TRBD1
abundance: few
CDR3aa: CASSPPQDRVEQFF
CDR3nt: TGTGCCAGCAGCCCACCACAGGACAGGGTCGAGCAGTTCTTC

v_gene: TRBV9
j_gene: TRBJ2-7
d_gene: TRBD2
abundance: .
CDR3aa: CASSVGLAGVHLTYEQYF
CDR3nt: TGTGCCAGCAGCGTAGGACTAGCGGGGGTCCACCTTACCTACGAGCAGTACTTC

v_gene: TRBV20-1
j_gene: TRBJ1-5
d_gene: TRBD1
abundance: few
CDR3aa: CSASPSNRGQPQHF
CDR3nt: TGCAGTGCCTCCCCTTCGAACAGGGGTCAGCCCCAGCATTTT

v_gene: TRBV7-9
j_gene: TRBJ2-1
d_gene: TRBD2
abundance: .
CDR3aa: CASSLSGLAGVSSYNEQFF
CDR3nt: TGTGCCAGCAGTCTTAGTGGTCTAGCGGGGGTCAGCTCCTACAATGAGCAGTTCTTC

v_gene: TRBV7-9
j_gene: TRBJ2-2
d_gene: TRBD1
abundance: once
CDR3aa: CASRTPRQGVVTGELFF
CDR3nt: TGTGCCAGCAGGACCCCTAGACAGGGCGTCGTAACCGGGGAGCTGTTTTTT

v_gene: TRBV12-3/TRBV12-4
j_gene: TRBJ1-2
d_gene: .
abundance: few
CDR3aa: CASSSPFQGWDYGYTF
CDR3nt: TGTGCCAGCAGTTCGCCATTCCAGGGATGGGACTATGGCTACACCTTC

v_gene: TRBV10-3
j_gene: TRBJ2-2
d_gene: .
abundance: .
CDR3aa: CAIQGWTGELFF
CDR3nt: TGTGCCATCCAGGGGTGGACCGGGGAGCTGTTTTTT

v_gene: TRBV7-8
j_gene: TRBJ2-1
d_gene: .
abundance: many
CDR3aa: CASSLEWSSGNEQFF
CDR3nt: TGTGCCAGCAGCTTAGAATGGTCTTCTGGGAATGAGCAGTTCTTC

v_gene: TRBV19
j_gene: TRBJ1-1
d_gene: .
abundance: few
CDR3aa: CASSIEGRYTEAFF
CDR3nt: TGTGCCAGTAGTATCGAAGGAAGGTACACTGAAGCTTTCTTT

v_gene: TRBV7-6
j_gene: TRBJ2-5
d_gene: .
abundance: many
CDR3aa: CASRKLGGETQYF
CDR3nt: TGTGCCAGCAGAAAGTTGGGGGGTGAGACCCAGTACTTC

v_gene: TRBV11-2
j_gene: TRBJ2-5
d_gene: .
abundance: .
CDR3aa: CASRARQYQETQYF
CDR3nt: TGTGCCAGCAGGGCCCGACAGTACCAAGAGACCCAGTACTTC

v_gene: TRBV13
j_gene: TRBJ1-6
d_gene: .
abundance: .
CDR3aa: CASSLGQVKYNSPLHF
CDR3nt: TGTGCCAGCAGCTTAGGACAGGTGAAATATAATTCACCCCTCCACTTT

v_gene: TRBV7-8
j_gene: TRBJ1-5
d_gene: .
abundance: many
CDR3aa: CASSLSGASNQPQHF
CDR3nt: TGTGCCAGCAGCTTATCAGGGGCAAGCAATCAGCCCCAGCATTTT

v_gene: TRBV12-3/TRBV12-4
j_gene: TRBJ2-5
d_gene: .
abundance: many
CDR3aa: CASSSNLGETQYF
CDR3nt: TGTGCCAGCAGTTCCAACTTGGGGGAGACCCAGTACTTC

v_gene: TRBV6-1
j_gene: TRBJ2-5
d_gene: TRBD1
abundance: many
CDR3aa: CASRDPRPTGVGQETQYF
CDR3nt: TGTGCCAGCAGGGACCCTCGTCCGACAGGGGTTGGCCAAGAGACCCAGTACTTC

v_gene: TRBV10-3
j_gene: TRBJ2-3
d_gene: TRBD2
abundance: .
CDR3aa: CAISEIAGAGDTQYF
CDR3nt: TGTGCCATCAGTGAGATAGCGGGGGCAGGCGATACGCAGTATTTT

v_gene: TRBV14
j_gene: TRBJ1-2
d_gene: TRBD1
abundance: .
CDR3aa: CASNQDFDRGSIYGYTF
CDR3nt: TGTGCCAGCAACCAGGATTTTGACAGGGGATCTATCTATGGCTACACCTTC

v_gene: TRBV7-2
j_gene: TRBJ1-5
d_gene: .
abundance: many
CDR3aa: CASSLVGGGQPQHF
CDR3nt: TGTGCCAGCAGCTTAGTGGGCGGAGGACAGCCCCAGCATTTT

v_gene: TRBV6-6
j_gene: TRBJ1-4
d_gene: .
abundance: .
CDR3aa: CASSQSPNEKLFF
CDR3nt: TGTGCCAGCTCCCAGTCGCCTAATGAAAAACTGTTTTTT

v_gene: TRBV10-3
j_gene: TRBJ1-1
d_gene: .
abundance: few
CDR3aa: CAISVVQGRRTEAFF
CDR3nt: TGTGCCATCAGTGTAGTACAGGGCAGGAGAACTGAAGCTTTCTTT

v_gene: TRBV14
j_gene: TRBJ2-6
d_gene: .
abundance: few
CDR3aa: CASSRPSSGANVLTF
CDR3nt: TGTGCCAGCAGCCGTCCTAGCTCTGGGGCCAACGTCCTGACTTTC

v_gene: TRBV7-9
j_gene: TRBJ1-1
d_gene: .
abundance: .
CDR3aa: CASSLRLGWAFF
CDR3nt: TGTGCCAGCAGCTTAAGGTTGGGATGGGCTTTCTTT

v_gene: TRBV7-2
j_gene: TRBJ1-5
d_gene: .
abundance: few
CDR3aa: CASSLTFGHRDSNQPQHF
CDR3nt: TGTGCCAGCAGCTTAACGTTTGGACATCGAGATAGCAATCAGCCCCAGCATTTT